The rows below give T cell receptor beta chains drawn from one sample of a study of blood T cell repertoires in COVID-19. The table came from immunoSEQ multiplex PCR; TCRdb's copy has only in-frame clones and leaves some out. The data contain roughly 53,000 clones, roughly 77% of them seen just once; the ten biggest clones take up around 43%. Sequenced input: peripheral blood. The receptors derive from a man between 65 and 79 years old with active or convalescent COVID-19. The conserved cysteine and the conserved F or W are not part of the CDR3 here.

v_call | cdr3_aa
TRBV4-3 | ASSGGPGEANEKLF
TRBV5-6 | ASSYSGIGSPLH
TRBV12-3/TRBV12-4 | ASTRGQGVGYT
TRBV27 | ASSPQSTGNQETQY
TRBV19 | ASSTGTGFSDEQF
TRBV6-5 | ASRGALLSYGYT
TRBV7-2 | ASSLTGTSGRAPGETQY
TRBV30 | AWSEEQGDSPLH
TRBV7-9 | ASSPIGSYGYT
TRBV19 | ASSIGVRGTYEQY
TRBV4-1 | ASSPREAPSNQPQH
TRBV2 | ASMGQGARQETQY
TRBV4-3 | ASSHYRGMNGYT
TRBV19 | ASSIWAGDTEAF
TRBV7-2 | ASSSYSGISTDTQY
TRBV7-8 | ASSNINTEAF
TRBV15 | ATSRGGDGSGNTIY
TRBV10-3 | AISSGTGGGNYGYT
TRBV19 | ASSMGGGALDTQY
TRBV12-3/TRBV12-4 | ASSLRDRAEQY
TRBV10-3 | AISVQPGQGTGNTEAF
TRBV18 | ASSPDSSYEQY
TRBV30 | AWSVLGRFTEAF